The next 2 T cell receptor beta chains were all read from a single sample in a study of monozygotic twins with inflammatory bowel disease. TCRdb re-called the 5' RACE reads, yielding one record per CDR3 amino acid sequence without DNA. This table lists a few hundred thousand distinct CDR3 sequences. The sequencing input was blood. Every receptor here comes from a human donor with ulcerative colitis or Crohn's disease, or a healthy co-twin of an affected twin (not recorded which).

The chain carries TRBV5-1 and TRBJ1-1. Germline assignment: CDR1 SGHRS and CDR2 YFSETQ. The CDR3 covers 14 residues. Here the CDR3 reads CASSWGTSNTEAFF.

The J gene is TRBJ2-7, the V gene TRBV12-3 or TRBV12-4. The CDR3 has 14 residues. The CDR3 protein is CASSYTELIYEQYF.